A selection of T cell receptor beta chains follows, all from one sample in a study of blood T cell repertoires in COVID-19. The assay was immunoSEQ multiplex PCR, and TCRdb's table has in-frame clones only and misses some. The sample records under 65,000 clones, around 76% being singletons. The sample taken for sequencing was peripheral blood. These receptors all come from a woman aged 55-75 years with acute or convalescent COVID-19. Each CDR3 is given with its conserved first and last residue. D genes are given only for firm matches. A row's size may be missing; if present it is once, few, many or a size class.

clone_size j_call v_call d_call cdr3_aa cdr3_nt
. TRBJ1-1 TRBV11-2 TRBD1 CATLDRGRLGTEAFF TGTGCCACCCTAGACAGGGGGCGCTTGGGCACTGAAGCTTTCTTT
few TRBJ2-1 TRBV7-3 . CASSVGKPGEQFF TGTGCCAGCAGCGTAGGTAAACCGGGTGAGCAGTTCTTC
. TRBJ1-4 TRBV5-1 TRBD1 CATHRDRDEKLFF TGCGCCACCCACCGGGACAGGGATGAAAAACTGTTTTTT
. TRBJ1-6 TRBV19 TRBD1 CASNRDRSSPLHF TGTGCCAGTAACCGGGACAGGTCTTCACCCCTCCACTTT
few TRBJ1-5 TRBV28 . CASSLSYRYSNQPQHF TGTGCCAGCAGTTTGTCCTACAGGTATAGCAATCAGCCCCAGCATTTT
. TRBJ1-6 TRBV11-3 TRBD1 CASSLDPGGTNSPLHF TGTGCCAGCAGCTTAGATCCAGGGGGAACGAATTCACCCCTCCACTTT
. TRBJ1-2 TRBV5-8 TRBD1 CASSLWTGSNGYTF TGTGCCAGCAGCCTATGGACAGGGTCCAATGGCTACACCTTC
. TRBJ1-1 TRBV4-2 . CASSQDTGTTEAFF TGTGCCAGCAGCCAAGATACAGGGACCACTGAAGCTTTCTTT
once TRBJ2-1 TRBV18 . CASSKLANNEQFF TGTGCCAGCTCAAAGTTAGCGAACAATGAGCAGTTCTTC
. TRBJ2-3 TRBV2 TRBD2 CASRKLAGGTDTQYF TGTGCCAGCAGAAAACTAGCGGGGGGCACAGATACGCAGTATTTT
. TRBJ1-4 TRBV24-1 . CATQRHRCNEKLFF TGTGCCACCCAACGACATAGGTGTAATGAAAAACTGTTTTTT
. TRBJ2-3 TRBV6-5 . CASIPSGSTDTQYF TGTGCCAGCATCCCCTCCGGGAGCACAGATACGCAGTATTTT
once TRBJ2-5 TRBV24-1 . CATSDQQGEEETQYF TGTGCCACCAGTGACCAACAGGGCGAAGAGGAGACCCAGTACTTC
few TRBJ1-2 TRBV12-3/TRBV12-4 . CASTLTGYGGYTF TGTGCCAGCACCCTCACAGGGTATGGAGGCTACACCTTC
. TRBJ1-4 TRBV7-9 . CASSLGLHEKLFF TGTGCCAGCAGCTTAGGGCTTCATGAAAAACTGTTTTTT
. TRBJ2-1 TRBV29-1 . CSGQGSDEQFF TGCAGCGGGCAGGGGAGCGATGAGCAGTTCTTC
. TRBJ1-3 TRBV7-7 TRBD1 CASSRDSNSGNTIYF TGTGCTAGCAGCAGGGACAGCAACTCTGGAAACACCATATATTTT
few TRBJ1-2 TRBV24-1 . CATSDDRDFYGYTF TGTGCCACCAGTGATGACCGGGACTTCTATGGCTACACCTTC
. TRBJ2-3 TRBV18 TRBD2 CASLGLAGVDTQYF TGTGCCAGCTTGGGACTAGCGGGCGTAGATACGCAGTATTTT
. TRBJ2-1 TRBV9 TRBD2 CASSVTSGGDEQFF TGTGCCAGCAGCGTGACCTCGGGGGGTGATGAGCAGTTCTTC
few TRBJ2-7 TRBV21-1 . CASSNNMDREHEQYF TGTGCCAGCAGCAATAACATGGACAGGGAGCACGAGCAGTACTTC
. TRBJ1-2 TRBV9 TRBD1 CASSEDPGQGEGYTF TGTGCCAGCAGCGAGGACCCGGGACAGGGGGAAGGCTACACCTTC
. TRBJ2-7 TRBV4-3 . CASSQDMNLEQYF TGCGCCAGCAGCCAAGATATGAACCTAGAGCAGTACTTC
. TRBJ1-2 TRBV9 . CASSAPGRRYGYTF TGTGCCAGCAGCGCCCCAGGGAGGCGCTATGGCTACACCTTC
. TRBJ2-3 TRBV10-1 . CASSESRTGGADTQYF TGCGCCAGCAGTGAGTCGAGAACAGGGGGGGCAGATACGCAGTATTTT
. TRBJ1-4 TRBV11-2 TRBD1 CASSSGQGAWVGEKLFF TGTGCCAGCAGCTCCGGACAGGGGGCGTGGGTTGGCGAAAAACTGTTTTTT
. TRBJ1-2 TRBV9 . CASSVTRGRAYGYTF TGTGCCAGCAGCGTAACCCGCGGCAGGGCCTATGGCTACACCTTC
few TRBJ2-2 TRBV11-3 TRBD2 CASSIKAGGTTGELFF TGTGCCAGCAGCATAAAAGCGGGGGGAACTACCGGGGAGCTGTTTTTT
. TRBJ2-7 TRBV11-3 . CASRQGPTYEQYF TGTGCCAGCAGACAGGGACCGACCTACGAGCAGTACTTC
once TRBJ2-5 TRBV7-6 . CASSLEPRGSGETQYF TGTGCCAGCAGCTTAGAGCCCCGTGGATCCGGGGAGACCCAGTACTTC
. TRBJ1-3 TRBV10-3 . CAMPARSSGNTIYF TGTGCCATGCCCGCTCGGAGCTCTGGAAACACCATATATTTT
. TRBJ2-2 TRBV6-5 . CASSRDWMTGELFF TGTGCCAGCAGTCGGGACTGGATGACCGGGGAGCTGTTTTTT
. TRBJ2-2 TRBV7-3 TRBD2 CASSRGLAANTGELFF TGTGCCAGCAGCAGGGGACTAGCGGCGAACACCGGGGAGCTGTTTTTT
. TRBJ1-2 TRBV29-1 . CSVEGGGHLTF TGCAGCGTGGAGGGAGGGGGACACCTCACCTTC
. TRBJ2-7 TRBV27 TRBD1 CASSPSRLTGTYYEQYF TGTGCCAGCAGCCCCTCTCGATTGACAGGGACCTACTACGAGCAGTACTTC
. TRBJ2-3 TRBV4-2 TRBD2 CASSPGLAGGTDTQYF TGTGCCAGCAGCCCGGGACTAGCGGGGGGCACAGATACGCAGTATTTT
once TRBJ1-2 TRBV12-3/TRBV12-4 . CATYTPTGLGYTF TGTGCCACCTATACACCAACAGGGCTTGGCTACACCTTC
. TRBJ1-5 TRBV7-9 . CASSLASGQPQHF TGTGCCAGCAGCTTAGCGTCGGGGCAGCCCCAGCATTTT
. TRBJ1-2 TRBV27 . CASSPTAKYGYTF TGTGCCAGCAGTCCTACAGCCAAGTATGGCTACACCTTC
. TRBJ1-1 TRBV7-2 . CASSSNRVNTEAFF TGTGCCAGCAGCTCAAACAGGGTGAACACTGAAGCTTTCTTT
. TRBJ1-1 TRBV29-1 . CSVEGTKNTEAFF TGCAGCGTTGAAGGGACAAAGAACACTGAAGCTTTCTTT
. TRBJ2-3 TRBV7-7 TRBD2 CASSLLAGAVTDTQYF TGTGCTAGCAGCCTCTTAGCGGGGGCCGTCACAGATACGCAGTATTTT
. TRBJ1-5 TRBV19 . CASSPPGHRNQPQHF TGTGCCAGTAGTCCGCCGGGACATCGAAATCAGCCCCAGCATTTT
few TRBJ2-1 TRBV13 TRBD2 CASSLVGGDSYNEQFF TGTGCCAGCAGCTTAGTCGGGGGGGACTCCTACAATGAGCAGTTCTTC
. TRBJ2-1 TRBV27 TRBD2 CASSREMTSGEQFF TGTGCCAGCAGTAGGGAGATGACTAGCGGGGAGCAGTTCTTC
. TRBJ2-5 TRBV5-1 . CASSLGAEETQYF TGCGCCAGCAGCTTGGGGGCAGAAGAGACCCAGTACTTC
. TRBJ2-1 TRBV7-2 . CASSSRGRGTSYNEQFF TGTGCCAGCAGCTCCAGGGGGCGGGGGACCTCCTACAATGAGCAGTTCTTC
. TRBJ2-3 TRBV29-1 . CSAKTTTDTQYF TGCAGCGCAAAGACAACCACAGATACGCAGTATTTT
. TRBJ2-3 TRBV29-1 . CSVQFSDTQYF TGCAGCGTCCAGTTCTCAGATACGCAGTATTTT
. TRBJ1-2 TRBV6-1 . CASSESRGYGYTF TGTGCCAGCAGTGAATCACGGGGGTATGGCTACACCTTC
. TRBJ2-5 TRBV5-1 . CASSSDRDQETQYF TGCGCCAGCAGCTCGGACAGAGACCAAGAGACCCAGTACTTC
. TRBJ2-1 TRBV11-2 TRBD2 CASSPSGSGGINEQFF TGTGCCAGCAGCCCCTCCGGCAGCGGGGGGATCAATGAGCAGTTCTTC
. TRBJ1-1 TRBV19 TRBD1 CASSIVGTGNTEAFF TGTGCCAGTAGTATAGTCGGGACAGGGAACACTGAAGCTTTCTTT
. TRBJ2-2 TRBV24-1 TRBD2 CATSDLAGDTGELFF TGTGCCACCAGTGATTTGGCGGGGGACACCGGGGAGCTGTTTTTT